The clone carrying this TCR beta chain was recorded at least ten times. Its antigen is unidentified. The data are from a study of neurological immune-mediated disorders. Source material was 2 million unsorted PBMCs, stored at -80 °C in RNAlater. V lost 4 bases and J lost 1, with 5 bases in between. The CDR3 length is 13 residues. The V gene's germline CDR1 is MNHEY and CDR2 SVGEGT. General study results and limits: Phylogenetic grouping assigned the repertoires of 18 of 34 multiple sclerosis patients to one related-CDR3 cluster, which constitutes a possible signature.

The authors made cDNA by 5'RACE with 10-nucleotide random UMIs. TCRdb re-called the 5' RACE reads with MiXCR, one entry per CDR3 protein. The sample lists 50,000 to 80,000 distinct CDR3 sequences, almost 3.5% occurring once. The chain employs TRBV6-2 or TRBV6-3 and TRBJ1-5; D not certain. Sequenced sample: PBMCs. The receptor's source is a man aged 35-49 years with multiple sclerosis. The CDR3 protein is CASSLMSNQPQHF. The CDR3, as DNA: TGTGCCAGCAGTTTAATGAGCAATCAGCCCCAGCATTTT.